These 14 T cell receptor beta chains originate from one sample sequenced in a study of glioma-infiltrating T cells after dendritic cell vaccination. Clones were sequenced by immunoSEQ multiplex PCR, and TCRdb holds only the in-frame ones, with some missing. The sample carries tens of thousands of clones, 65% to 90% recorded once. The sample was blood, taken before dendritic cell vaccination. Source of these receptors: a human donor with glioblastoma.

The chain uses TRBV11-2 and TRBJ1-5; 10 positions agree with TRBD1. In germline, CDR1 is SGHAT, CDR2 FQNNGV. There are 16 residues in the CDR3. V lost 2 bases and J lost 5; bases outside the gene matches: 6. The CDR3 DNA reads TGTGCCAGCAGCTTACCCCGGGACAGGGGATATCAGCCCCAGCATTTT. It encodes CASSLPRDRGYQPQHF. The full variable domain, rest sourced from reference TRBV11-2 and TRBJ1-5, is EAGVAQSPRYKIIEKRQSVAFWCNPISGHATLYWYQQILGQGPKLLIQFQNNGVVDDSQLPKDRFSAERLKGVDSTLKIQPAKLEDSAVYLCASSLPRDRGYQPQHFGDGTRLSIL.

The rearrangement links TRBV7-6 to TRBJ1-4; 10 bases fit TRBD1. Germline loops: CDR1 SGHVS, CDR2 FNYEAQ. CDR3 size: 16 residues. With 5 bases clipped from V and 4 bases from J, the junction kept 7 bases outside the gene matches. Written as DNA, the CDR3 is TGTGCCAGCAGCCCCAGACAGGGGGCAGGTAATGAAAAACTGTTTTTT. Translating gives CASSPRQGAGNEKLFF.

This chain uses TRBV15 with TRBJ2-5, with D perhaps matching TRBD2 (5 bases). CDR1 is LNHNV and CDR2 is YYDKDF in the germline V gene (reference sequence). This CDR3 has 13 residues. Trimming removed 1 base at V and 5 bases at J, with 8 bases between. The CDR3 spells CATSRGGHETQYF. For the CDR3, the DNA is TGTGCCACCAGCAGAGGCGGGCACGAGACCCAGTACTTC.

This clone was seen a few times. The rearrangement joins TRBV10-3 to TRBJ1-1; 8 bases agree with TRBD1. Germline CDR1 and CDR2: ENHRY and SYGVKD. CDR3 length equals 13 residues. The junction had 5 bases not matched to a gene; V was cut back by 7 bases and J by 4 bases. This chain's CDR3 is CAITGQGSTEAFF. The CDR3 bases are TGTGCCATCACCGGACAGGGTTCCACTGAAGCTTTCTTT.

The chain joins TRBV2 to TRBJ1-1; D is possibly TRBD1 (6 bases). V lost 8 bases and J 6 bases, leaving 19 bases between the germline ends. The germline V gene has CDR1 SNHLY and CDR2 FYNNEI. This CDR3 has 14 amino acids. For the CDR3, the DNA is TGTGCCAGCGCAAACTCCGCCTCAGGGGCTGAAGCTTTCTTT. Its translation is CASANSASGAEAFF.

The DNA for the CDR3 is TGTGCCAGCAGCTTAGATCCGTCGGGCAGGTCGGTTGTAGCGAACTATGGCTACACCTTC. Protein sequence: CASSLDPSGRSVVANYGYTF. The gene calls are TRBV11-2 and TRBJ1-2; D gene ambiguous. The CDR3 runs to 20 residues. From germline, CDR1 is SGHAT and CDR2 FQNNGV. V was shortened by 0 bases and J by 2 bases, with 25 bases between the two germline ends.

The chain uses TRBV19 and TRBJ1-5; TRBD1 matches at 7 bases. The germline V gene has CDR1 LNHDA and CDR2 SQIVND (reference sequence). Trimming took 6 bases from V and 0 from J; bases not matched to a gene: 14. The CDR3 runs to 18 residues. As DNA, the CDR3 is TGTGCCAGTAGAAAAGGACAGGCGAGCACCTATAGCAATCAGCCCCAGCATTTT. Its translation is CASRKGQASTYSNQPQHF.

This clone was seen a handful of times. V usage is TRBV4-2 and J usage is TRBJ2-7, with 12 positions matching TRBD2. Germline V gene data show CDR1 as LGHNA and CDR2 as YNFKEQ. After removal of 0 bases from V and 2 bases from J, the junction contained 14 bases not matched to a gene. The length of the CDR3 is 20 residues. CDR3 DNA: TGTGCCAGCAGCCAAGATCAGCTGGGAGGGCTAGCGGGGGGGCCCTACGAGCAGTACTTC. It specifies CASSQDQLGGLAGGPYEQYF.

J is TRBJ1-6 and V is TRBV5-1; maybe TRBD1 (5 bases). The ends were cut back, 0 bases at V and 7 bases at J, with 14 bases in the middle. The CDR3 is 16 amino acids. Germline CDR1 SGHRS, CDR2 YFSETQ. The DNA for the CDR3 is TGCGCCAGCAGCTTGGACTGGACGGGGGGAAATTCACCCCTCCACTTT. This encodes CASSLDWTGGNSPLHF.

This clone has a single count. V usage is TRBV30 and J usage is TRBJ2-3, with D possibly TRBD2 on 6 matching bases. There are 13 residues in the CDR3. V lost 1 base and J 2 bases, leaving 7 bases between the germline ends. The germline CDR1 and CDR2 sequences are GTSNPN and SVGIG (reference sequence). The CDR3 sequence: CAWSGGVTDTQYF. CDR3 coding DNA: TGTGCCTGGAGTGGGGGGGTCACAGATACGCAGTATTTT.

The chain is built from TRBV27 and TRBJ2-7; 7 bases fit TRBD2. The germline gives CDR1 MNHEY, CDR2 SMNVEV (reference sequence). The CDR3 contains 16 residues. The ends lost 0 bases at V and 3 bases at J; junction bases unmatched: 8. This CDR3 reads CASSLSKTSFGYEQYF. CDR3 sequence (DNA): TGTGCCAGCAGTTTATCGAAGACTAGCTTCGGCTACGAGCAGTACTTC.

The chain is built from TRBV7-3 and TRBJ1-1; TRBD1 matches 9 bases. Germline values: CDR1 SGHTA, CDR2 FQGTGA. The CDR3 spans 16 residues. V lost 5 bases and J lost 0; bases outside the gene matches: 7. The CDR3, as DNA: TGTGCCAGCAGCCCCTCCGGGACAGGGATGAACACTGAAGCTTTCTTT. This sequence encodes CASSPSGTGMNTEAFF.

The rearrangement links TRBV30 to TRBJ1-5, with D possibly matching TRBD1 (5 bases). Germline V gene data show CDR1 as GTSNPN and CDR2 as SVGIG (reference sequence). V was clipped by 2 bases and J by 1 base, with 9 bases between them. CDR3 length: 14 residues. CDR3 amino acids: CAWSRRQSNQPQHF. The CDR3 coding sequence is TGTGCCTGGAGTAGGAGACAGAGCAATCAGCCCCAGCATTTT.

The chain joins TRBV5-1 to TRBJ2-7, with D unclear. CDR1 and CDR2 (germline): SGHRS, YFSETQ. V was cut by 4 bases and J by 4 bases, with 12 bases left in between. CDR3 length: 13 residues. CDR3 sequence reads: CASSLGSGYEQYF. CDR3 DNA: TGCGCCAGCAGCCTGGGATCCGGTTACGAGCAGTACTTC. Drawing the rest from reference TRBV5-1 and TRBJ2-7, the complete variable domain is KAGVTQTPRYLIKTRGQQVTLSCSPISGHRSVSWYQQTPGQGLQFLFEYFSETQRNKGNFPGRFSGRQFSNSRSEMNVSTLELGDSALYLCASSLGSGYEQYFGPGTRLTVT.